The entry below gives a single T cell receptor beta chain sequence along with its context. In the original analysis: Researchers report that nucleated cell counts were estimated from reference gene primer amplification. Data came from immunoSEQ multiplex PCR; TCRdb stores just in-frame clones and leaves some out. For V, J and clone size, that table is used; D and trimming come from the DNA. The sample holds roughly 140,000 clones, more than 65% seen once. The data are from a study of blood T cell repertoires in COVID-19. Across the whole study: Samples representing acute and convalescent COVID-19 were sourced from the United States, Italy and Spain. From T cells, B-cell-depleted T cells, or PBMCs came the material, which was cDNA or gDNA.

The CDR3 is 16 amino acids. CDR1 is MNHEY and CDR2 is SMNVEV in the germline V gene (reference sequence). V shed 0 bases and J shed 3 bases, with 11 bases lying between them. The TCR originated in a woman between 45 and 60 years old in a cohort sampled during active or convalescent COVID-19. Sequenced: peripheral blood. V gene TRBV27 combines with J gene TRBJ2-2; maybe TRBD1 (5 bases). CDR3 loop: CASSLSAGLDTGELFF. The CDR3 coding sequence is TGTGCCAGCAGTTTATCGGCAGGGTTGGACACCGGGGAGCTGTTTTTT.